Shown below are 19 T cell receptor beta chains from a single sample sequenced in a study of OX40 agonist ivuxolimab in advanced cancers. Method: immunoSEQ multiplex PCR; TCRdb's copy keeps in-frame clones and lacks some. The sample consists of about 94,000 clones, roughly 88% of them appearing once. Source: CD4+ or CD8+ T cells sorted from blood, taken in a trial of the OX40 agonist ivuxolimab. These receptor sequences come from an adult with an advanced solid tumor such as melanoma, head and neck, liver or kidney cancer.

The V and J genes are TRBV7-2 and TRBJ1-1, with a tentative D call TRBD1 (5 bases). Germline assignment: CDR1 SGHTA and CDR2 FQGNSA. This CDR3 has 14 amino acids. V shed 3 bases and J shed 1 base, with 9 bases lying between them. The CDR3 DNA reads TGTGCCAGCAGCTTGGGGCAGCAGAACACTGAAGCTTTCTTT. This gives the protein CASSLGQQNTEAFF.

V gene TRBV18 combines with J gene TRBJ2-2; D may be TRBD1 (6 bases). Germline-derived CDR1 and CDR2 are KGHSH and LQKENI. Trimming took off 4 bases at V and 4 bases at J, with 10 bases between the two ends. The CDR3 has 14 residues. The CDR3 sequence: CASSQGTPTGELFF. Written as DNA, the CDR3 is TGTGCCAGCTCACAGGGGACACCCACCGGGGAGCTGTTTTTT.

The rearrangement links TRBV9 to TRBJ1-1; a possible D gene is TRBD1 (5 bases). V lost 3 bases, J lost 5 bases, and 11 bases lay in between. Per germline, CDR1 SGDLS and CDR2 YYNGEE. This CDR3 spans 13 amino acids. CDR3 protein: CASSAQGWTEAFF. The CDR3 DNA reads TGTGCCAGCAGCGCTCAGGGTTGGACTGAAGCTTTCTTT.

Points on this clone: Different DNA sequences within this sample yield the same CDR3. The chain combines TRBV15 with TRBJ2-7, with 10 bases aligning to TRBD1. V shed 1 base and J 2 bases; nucleotides not matched to a gene: 2. This CDR3 comprises 15 residues. The V gene's germline CDR1 is LNHNV and CDR2 YYDKDF (reference sequence). In DNA form, the CDR3 reads TGTGCCACCAGCAGAGCCGGGACAGGGGCCTACGAGCAGTACTTC. This gives the protein CATSRAGTGAYEQYF.

V and J are TRBV5-1 and TRBJ2-1, with D uncertain. Germline V gene lookup returns CDR1 SGHRS and CDR2 YFSETQ. CDR3 length: 13 amino acids. The ends were cut back, 6 bases at V and 4 bases at J, with 11 bases in the middle. CDR3 in amino acids: CASTPEMYNEQFF. The DNA for the CDR3 is TGCGCCAGCACCCCGGAAATGTACAATGAGCAGTTCTTC. Using reference TRBV5-1 and TRBJ2-1 for the parts outside the CDR3, the full variable domain is KAGVTQTPRYLIKTRGQQVTLSCSPISGHRSVSWYQQTPGQGLQFLFEYFSETQRNKGNFPGRFSGRQFSNSRSEMNVSTLELGDSALYLCASTPEMYNEQFFGPGTRLTVL.

The J gene is TRBJ1-1, the V gene TRBV6-5; no reliable D call. Per germline, CDR1 MNHEY and CDR2 SVGAGI. The V and J ends lost 2 bases and 0 bases respectively, with 10 bases between them. The CDR3 runs to 15 residues. DNA for the CDR3: TGTGCCAGCAGTTACGAAGGTCCCATGAACACTGAAGCTTTCTTT. Amino acid sequence: CASSYEGPMNTEAFF.

V is TRBV11-2 and J is TRBJ2-7, with 7 positions matching TRBD1. V lost 5 bases to trimming and J lost 2 bases; unmatched junction nucleotides: 9. The CDR3 spans 15 residues. Per germline, CDR1 SGHAT and CDR2 FQNNGV. CDR3: CASSKEGAAPYEQYF. The CDR3 DNA reads TGTGCCAGCAGCAAAGAGGGGGCAGCACCCTACGAGCAGTACTTC.

The chain joins TRBV7-9 to TRBJ2-2, with 9 bases aligning to TRBD2. The V gene's germline CDR1 is SEHNR and CDR2 FQNEAQ (reference sequence). This CDR3 spans 17 amino acids. Trimming cost V 5 bases and J 4 bases; bases outside gene matches: 11. The DNA of the CDR3 is TGTGCCAGCAGCCCCCGCAGGCTAGCGGGACCCACCGGGGAGCTGTTTTTT. It specifies CASSPRRLAGPTGELFF.

The J gene is TRBJ2-1, the V gene TRBV7-6, with 10 bases fitting TRBD1. This CDR3 region has 15 residues. The germline V gene encodes CDR1 SGHVS and CDR2 FNYEAQ. The trim removed 5 bases at V and 7 bases at J, leaving 8 bases unmatched. The CDR3, as DNA: TGTGCCAGCAGCCCAGTCCGACAGGGGGCTAATGAGCAGTTCTTC. This gives the protein CASSPVRQGANEQFF. The variable domain in full, completed from reference TRBV7-6 and TRBJ2-1, reads GAGVSQSPRYKVTKRGQDVALRCDPISGHVSLYWYRQALGQGPEFLTYFNYEAQQDKSGLPNDRFSAERPEGSISTLTIQRTEQRDSAMYRCASSPVRQGANEQFFGPGTRLTVL.

The chain recombines TRBV19 with TRBJ2-2; tentative D call: TRBD2 (5 bases). Germline V lookup: CDR1 LNHDA, CDR2 SQIVND (reference sequence). The germline V and J ends were trimmed by 3 bases and 4 bases, with 12 bases remaining between them. The CDR3 sequence is 15 residues long. The CDR3 here is CASSIRAGGTGELFF. The CDR3 nucleotides read TGTGCCAGTAGTATTCGGGCAGGAGGCACCGGGGAGCTGTTTTTT.

This chain links TRBV30 with TRBJ1-6; possibly TRBD1 for D (6 bases). Trimming shortened V by 8 bases and J by 0 bases, and 17 bases separated the two germline ends. Germline V gene lookup returns CDR1 GTSNPN and CDR2 SVGIG (reference sequence). This CDR3 contains 16 residues. The CDR3 coding sequence is TGTGCCAGTCTCGGGGGCCGAAGCTCCTATAATTCACCCCTCCACTTT. This encodes CASLGGRSSYNSPLHF.

The CDR3 DNA sequence: TGTGCCAGCAGCTTGGACGCCTTTCAGGGGCGCGGCTATGGCTACACCTTC. This codes for CASSLDAFQGRGYGYTF. V is TRBV5-6 and J is TRBJ1-2, with a possible D match to TRBD1 (6 bases). CDR1 is SGHDT and CDR2 is YYEEEE in the germline V gene. The germline V and J ends were trimmed by 0 bases and 4 bases, with 19 bases remaining between them. This CDR3 has 17 amino acids.

The chain carries TRBV27 and TRBJ2-6; either TRBD1 or TRBD2 may fit D (5 bases each). The germline gives CDR1 MNHEY, CDR2 SMNVEV (reference sequence). The V end was cut by 3 bases, the J end by 0 bases, with 18 bases between. CDR3 length: 19 amino acids. Written as DNA, the CDR3 is TGTGCCAGCAGTTTGGGGGATCCCGCGATGTTCTCTGGGGCCAACGTCCTGACTTTC. Its translation: CASSLGDPAMFSGANVLTF.

The chain links TRBV9 to TRBJ2-1; 9 bases fit TRBD1. V trimming: 6 bases; J trimming: 4 bases; junction bases outside the gene matches: 11. The V gene's germline CDR1 is SGDLS and CDR2 YYNGEE. The CDR3 is 16 residues long. The CDR3 nucleotides read TGTGCCAGCACCGCAGCCGGGACAGGGATTTACAATGAGCAGTTCTTC. This gives the protein CASTAAGTGIYNEQFF. Variable domain in full (rest from reference TRBV9 and TRBJ2-1): DSGVTQTPKHLITATGQRVTLRCSPRSGDLSVYWYQQSLDQGLQFLIQYYNGEERAKGNILERFSAQQFPDLHSELNLSSLELGDSALYFCASTAAGTGIYNEQFFGPGTRLTVL.

In this sample, this clone turned up a few times. V and J are TRBV5-1 and TRBJ1-6; 8 bases fit TRBD1. Germline V gives CDR1 SGHRS, CDR2 YFSETQ. The CDR3 has 16 amino acids. V shed 0 bases and J 8 bases; nucleotides not matched to a gene: 7. The CDR3 loop reads CASSLDVDRGDSPLHF. In DNA, the CDR3 is TGCGCCAGCAGCTTGGATGTTGACAGGGGCGATTCACCCCTCCACTTT.

This clone appeared a single time. This CDR3 is CASSLPGSKTGAEKNTEAFF. Here the CDR3 DNA reads TGTGCCAGCAGTCTGCCCGGTTCGAAGACAGGGGCTGAGAAGAACACTGAAGCTTTCTTT. This chain links TRBV5-8 with TRBJ1-1; 8 positions match TRBD1. The CDR3 loop spans 20 amino acids. Per the germline V gene, CDR1 is SGHTS and CDR2 is YDEGEE. Losses at the gene ends were 5 bases for V and 1 base for J; bases not matched to a gene: 22.

The chain combines TRBV6-1 with TRBJ1-1; D unresolved. Germline lookup yields CDR1 MNHNS and CDR2 SASEGT. Between the trimmed V and J ends, which lost 8 bases and 3 bases, there was a span of 10 bases. CDR3 size: 12 residues. DNA for the CDR3: TGTGCCAGCCACCCTCCGTACACTGAAGCTTTCTTT. Its translation: CASHPPYTEAFF.

In this sample, this clone turned up once. This chain joins TRBV19 and TRBJ1-1; 9 nucleotides agree with TRBD1. V dropped 7 bases and J dropped 0; count of bases not matched to a gene: 6. The CDR3 runs to 15 residues. The germline V gene encodes CDR1 LNHDA and CDR2 SQIVND (reference sequence). The CDR3 sequence: CASTGQGLMNTEAFF. The CDR3 region has the DNA TGTGCCAGTACGGGACAGGGTTTAATGAACACTGAAGCTTTCTTT.

This clone was detected once. The V call is TRBV30, the J call TRBJ1-4; 7 bases agree with TRBD1. The ends lost 1 base at V and 8 bases at J; junction bases unmatched: 10. The CDR3 is 15 residues long. In germline, CDR1 is GTSNPN, CDR2 SVGIG (reference sequence). The CDR3 coding sequence is TGTGCCTGGAGTGCCCTCGGGACAGTAGGGGAAAAACTGTTTTTT. It translates to CAWSALGTVGEKLFF.